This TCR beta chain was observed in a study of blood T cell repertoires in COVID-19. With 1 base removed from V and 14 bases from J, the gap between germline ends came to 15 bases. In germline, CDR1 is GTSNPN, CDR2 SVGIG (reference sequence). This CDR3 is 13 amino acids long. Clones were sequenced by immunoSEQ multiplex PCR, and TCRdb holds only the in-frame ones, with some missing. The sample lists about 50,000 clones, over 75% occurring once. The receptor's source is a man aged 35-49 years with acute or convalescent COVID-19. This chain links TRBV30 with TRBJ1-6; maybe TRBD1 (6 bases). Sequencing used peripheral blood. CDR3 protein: CAWSGDRRGALHF. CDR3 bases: TGTGCCTGGAGTGGTGACAGGCGGGGGGCCCTCCACTTT.